This T cell receptor (beta chain) was identified during a study of response to subunit inactivated influenza vaccine. V lost 6 bases, J lost 2 bases, and 12 bases lay in between. The CDR3 is 14 residues long. CDR1 and CDR2 from the germline V gene are LNHNV and YYDKDF (reference sequence). Concerning this clonotype: Its target is unknown.

General study results and limits: Only a handful of new T cells, the authors suggested, are recruited with each seasonal influenza vaccination.

MiXCR, applied by TCRdb to the RT-PCR reads, yields one record per CDR3 protein. The sample lists more than 550,000 distinct CDR3 sequences, over 9.5% occurring once. V and J are TRBV15 and TRBJ2-3; a weak D match, TRBD1 (6 bases). This receptor was taken from a man over 45 who received an inactivated influenza vaccine. The sample in question was PBMCs from blood, obtained on the day of vaccination. The CDR3: CATRVGQITDTQYF. The CDR3 coding sequence is TGTGCCACCAGAGTCGGACAGATCACAGATACGCAGTATTTT.